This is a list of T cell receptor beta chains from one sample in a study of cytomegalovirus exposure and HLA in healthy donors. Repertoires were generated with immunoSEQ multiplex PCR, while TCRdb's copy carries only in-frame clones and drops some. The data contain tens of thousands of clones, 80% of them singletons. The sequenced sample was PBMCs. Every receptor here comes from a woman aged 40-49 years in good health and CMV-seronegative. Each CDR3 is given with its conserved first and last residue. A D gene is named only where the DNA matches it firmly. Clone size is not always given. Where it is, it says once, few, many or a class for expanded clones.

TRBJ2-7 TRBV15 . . CATPGSLQGPYYEQYF TGTGCCACCCCCGGGTCCTTGCAGGGGCCCTACTACGAGCAGTACTTC
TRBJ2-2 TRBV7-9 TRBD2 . CASSLRLAGVGNGELFF TGTGCCAGCAGCTTACGACTAGCGGGAGTAGGAAACGGGGAGCTGTTTTTT
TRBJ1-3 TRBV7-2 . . CASSLRGRGGPTNTIYF TGTGCCAGCAGCTTAAGAGGAAGGGGCGGCCCTACAAACACCATATATTTT
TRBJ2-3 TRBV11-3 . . CASSQAGGVGPDTQYF TGTGCCAGCAGCCAGGCGGGCGGAGTCGGGCCAGATACGCAGTATTTT
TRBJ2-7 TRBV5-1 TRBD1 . CASSEGQPYEQYF TGCGCCAGCAGCGAGGGACAGCCCTACGAGCAGTACTTC
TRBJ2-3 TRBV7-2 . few CASSFGQSTDTQYF TGTGCCAGCAGCTTTGGACAAAGCACAGATACGCAGTATTTT
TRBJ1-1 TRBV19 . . CASSIRTRGRGTETEAFF TGTGCCAGTAGTATCCGAACCCGGGGTAGGGGGACGGAGACTGAAGCTTTCTTT
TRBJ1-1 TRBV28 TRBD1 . CASKPGQGLSEAFF TGTGCCAGCAAACCGGGACAGGGGCTATCGGAAGCTTTCTTT
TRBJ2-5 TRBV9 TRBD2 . CASSPTPAGDETQYF TGTGCCAGCAGCCCGACCCCAGCGGGAGATGAGACCCAGTACTTC
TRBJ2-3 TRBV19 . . CASSPLAGRTDTQYF TGTGCCAGTAGCCCACTCGCGGGGCGCACAGATACGCAGTATTTT
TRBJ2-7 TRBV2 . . CASSQGFEQYF TGTGCCAGTTCCCAGGGCTTCGAGCAGTACTTC
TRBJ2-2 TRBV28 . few CASITSSVGGELFF TGTGCCAGCATCACCTCTAGCGTTGGCGGGGAGCTGTTTTTT
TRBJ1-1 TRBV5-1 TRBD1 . CASSLGGQGPHRGTEAFF TGCGCCAGCAGCTTGGGCGGACAGGGGCCACATCGGGGCACTGAAGCTTTCTTT
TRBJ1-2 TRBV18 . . CASSSSGPWAPTGGYTF TGTGCCAGCTCATCCAGCGGACCCTGGGCTCCTACCGGTGGCTACACCTTC
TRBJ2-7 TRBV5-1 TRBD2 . CASSFTSAYSYEQYF TGCGCCAGCAGCTTTACTAGCGCCTACTCCTACGAGCAGTACTTC
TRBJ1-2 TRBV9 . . CASSASGLVYGYTF TGTGCCAGCAGCGCATCGGGACTGGTCTATGGCTACACCTTC
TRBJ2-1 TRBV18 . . CASSPGTGNEQFF TGTGCCAGCTCACCTGGGACTGGGAATGAGCAGTTCTTC
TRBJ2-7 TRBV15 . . CATGKAQAGTYEQYF TGTGCCACCGGTAAAGCCCAGGCCGGGACCTACGAGCAGTACTTC
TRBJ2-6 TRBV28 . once CASSLWTTPGANVLTF TGTGCCAGCAGTTTATGGACAACGCCTGGGGCCAACGTCCTGACTTTC
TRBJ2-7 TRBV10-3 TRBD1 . CAISPGTGDYEQYF TGTGCCATCAGTCCCGGGACAGGGGACTACGAGCAGTACTTC
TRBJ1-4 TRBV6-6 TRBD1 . CASSGTGGDEKLFF TGTGCCAGCAGTGGGACAGGGGGCGATGAAAAACTGTTTTTT
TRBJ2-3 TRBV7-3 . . CASSSGGSLDTQYF TGTGCCAGCAGCTCCGGAGGTAGTTTGGATACGCAGTATTTT
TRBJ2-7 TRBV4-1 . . CASSQDSQTYEQYF TGCGCCAGCAGCCAAGATTCCCAGACCTACGAGCAGTACTTC
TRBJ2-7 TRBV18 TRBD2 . CASSGTSGSSYEQYF TGTGCCAGCTCGGGGACTAGCGGAAGCTCCTACGAGCAGTACTTC
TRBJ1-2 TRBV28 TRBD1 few CAVHRPTGLGYTF TGTGCCGTTCACCGCCCGACAGGGCTTGGCTACACCTTC
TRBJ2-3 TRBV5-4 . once CASSLAGRAVGARTDTQYF TGTGCCAGCAGCTTGGCCGGGCGGGCGGTAGGAGCGCGCACAGATACGCAGTATTTT
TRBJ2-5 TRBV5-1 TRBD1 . CASRTTGNQETQYF TGCGCCAGCAGAACGACAGGGAACCAAGAGACCCAGTACTTC
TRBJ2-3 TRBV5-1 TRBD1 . CASSLSRDRVTDTQYF TGCGCCAGCAGCTTATCGCGGGACAGGGTAACAGATACGCAGTATTTT
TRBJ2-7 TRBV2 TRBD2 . CASSEEGTSVYEQYF TGTGCCAGCAGTGAAGAGGGGACTAGCGTCTACGAGCAGTACTTC
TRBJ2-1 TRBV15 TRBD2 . CATSRAAGAYNEQFF TGTGCCACCAGCAGAGCTGCGGGAGCCTACAATGAGCAGTTCTTC
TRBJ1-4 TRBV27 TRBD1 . CASSSIQGAREKLFF TGTGCCAGCAGTTCGATACAGGGGGCGCGTGAAAAACTGTTTTTT
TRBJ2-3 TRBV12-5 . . CASGLVLSDMAKSTDTQYF TGTGCTAGTGGTTTGGTACTATCGGACATGGCCAAAAGCACAGATACGCAGTATTTT
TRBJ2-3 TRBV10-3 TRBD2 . CAISAAGGLTDTQYF TGTGCCATCAGTGCAGCGGGAGGGCTTACAGATACGCAGTATTTT
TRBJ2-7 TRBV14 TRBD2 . CASSQGLAGYYEQYF TGTGCCAGCAGCCAAGGACTAGCGGGATACTACGAGCAGTACTTC
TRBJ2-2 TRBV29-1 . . CSFQDSNTGELFF TGCAGCTTCCAGGACAGCAACACCGGGGAGCTGTTTTTT
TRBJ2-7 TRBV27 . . CASSPTSFTYEQYF TGTGCCAGCAGTCCGACTAGTTTTACCTACGAGCAGTACTTC
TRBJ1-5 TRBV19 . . CASSPRGQPQHF TGTGCCAGTAGTCCCAGGGGCCAGCCCCAGCATTTT
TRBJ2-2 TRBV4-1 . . CASSQDSMAGELFF TGCGCCAGCAGCCAAGATAGCATGGCCGGGGAGCTGTTTTTT
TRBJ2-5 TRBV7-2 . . CASTASQASLGTQETQYF TGTGCCAGCACCGCGTCCCAGGCCAGTTTGGGTACCCAAGAGACCCAGTACTTC
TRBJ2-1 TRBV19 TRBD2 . CASSIEPGLAGYNEQFF TGTGCCAGTAGTATAGAGCCTGGACTAGCGGGTTACAATGAGCAGTTCTTC
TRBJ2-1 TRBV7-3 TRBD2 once CASSLMAGAYNEQFF TGTGCCAGCAGCTTAATGGCGGGAGCTTACAATGAGCAGTTCTTC
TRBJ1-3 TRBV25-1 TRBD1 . CASSETGGHTIYF TGTGCCAGCAGTGAGACAGGGGGGCACACCATATATTTT
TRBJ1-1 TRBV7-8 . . CASSLVRPGETNTEAFF TGTGCCAGCAGCTTAGTCCGGCCAGGGGAAACGAACACTGAAGCTTTCTTT
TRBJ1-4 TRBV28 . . CASTTPGLPPPATNEKLFF TGTGCCAGCACGACCCCAGGGTTACCACCCCCAGCAACTAATGAAAAACTGTTTTTT
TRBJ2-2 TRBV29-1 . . CSVLHRGAKRTGEPFF TGCAGCGTTCTCCATCGGGGGGCGAAGAGAACCGGGGAGCCGTTTTTT
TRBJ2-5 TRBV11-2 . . CASSLDRAGRRLETQYF TGTGCCAGCAGCTTAGATCGGGCGGGCAGGCGGCTAGAGACCCAGTACTTC
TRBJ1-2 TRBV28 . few CASSAWGGEGYGYTF TGTGCCAGCAGTGCTTGGGGAGGGGAGGGCTATGGCTACACCTTC
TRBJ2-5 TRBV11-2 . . CASSLGQFQTQYF TGTGCCAGCAGCCTCGGACAGTTCCAGACCCAGTACTTC
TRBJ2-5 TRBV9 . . CASSAPLQGGETQYF TGTGCCAGCAGCGCTCCCCTACAGGGGGGGGAGACCCAGTACTTC
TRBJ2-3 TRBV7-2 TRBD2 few CASSLAAGGGADTQYF TGTGCCAGCAGCTTAGCAGCGGGAGGAGGCGCAGATACGCAGTATTTT
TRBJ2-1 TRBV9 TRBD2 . CASSATSGSWNEQFF TGTGCCAGCAGCGCCACTAGCGGGAGTTGGAATGAGCAGTTCTTC
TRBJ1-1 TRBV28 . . CASRRQMNTEAFF TGTGCCAGTAGACGACAGATGAACACTGAAGCTTTCTTT
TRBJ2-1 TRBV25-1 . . CASSESTGSYNEQFF TGTGCCAGCAGTGAATCTACGGGCTCCTACAATGAGCAGTTCTTC
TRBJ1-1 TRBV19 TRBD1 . CASSFPGQGRNTEAFF TGTGCCAGTAGTTTCCCGGGACAGGGAAGGAACACTGAAGCTTTCTTT
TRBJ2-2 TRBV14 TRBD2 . CASSQDPSGPAGELFF TGTGCCAGCAGCCAAGACCCTAGCGGGCCCGCTGGGGAGCTGTTTTTT
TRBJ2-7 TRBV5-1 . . CASSLAGYGLSEQYF TGCGCCAGCAGCTTGGCGGGTTACGGTCTAAGCGAGCAGTACTTC
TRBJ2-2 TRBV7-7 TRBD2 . CASSLRPPAGGRNGELFF TGTGCTAGCAGCTTAAGGCCCCCAGCGGGAGGGAGGAACGGGGAGCTGTTTTTT
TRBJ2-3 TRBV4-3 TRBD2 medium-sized CASSQDRGGRSTDTQYF TGCGCCAGCAGCCAAGATCGGGGGGGGCGTAGCACAGATACGCAGTATTTT